The next 31 T cell receptor beta chains were all read from a single sample in a study of identical twins. From the 5' RACE reads, TCRdb called clonotypes with MiXCR, one entry per CDR3 protein. The data show 130,000 to 150,000 distinct CDR3 sequences, under 4.5% seen once. Sequencing was done on a sample of memory T cells sorted from blood. These receptor sequences come from a man between 18 and 29 years old in good health.

This clonotype was detected many times. The chain links TRBV7-8 to TRBJ1-1; TRBD1 matches at 10 bases. Germline CDR1 SGHVS, CDR2 FQNEAQ. The CDR3 contains 11 residues. Trimming removed 7 bases from V and 10 bases from J; junction bases left unmatched: 3. In DNA form, the CDR3 reads TGTGCCAGCACACGGACAGGGGGAGCTTTCTTT. It is translated as CASTRTGGAFF.

This clonotype was recorded at least ten times. The chain links TRBV4-1 to TRBJ2-1; weak D call: TRBD2 (5 bases). The CDR3 runs to 16 residues. V lost 1 base and J 6 bases, leaving 16 bases between the germline ends. CDR1 MGHRA and CDR2 YSYEKL come from the germline V gene. Written as DNA, the CDR3 is TGCGCCAGCAGCCAAGTAGTGATACTAGTCGGCAATGAGCAGTTCTTC. Translating it yields CASSQVVILVGNEQFF.

This clonotype was seen repeatedly, ten times or more. The chain uses TRBV6-1 and TRBJ2-7; D assignment may be TRBD1 or TRBD2 (7 bases each). From germline, CDR1 is MNHNS and CDR2 SASEGT. V dropped 5 bases and J dropped 0 bases, with 17 bases sitting between them. The CDR3 is 16 residues long. The CDR3 bases are TGTGCCAGCAGTCCGTCCAGGGGGGGCGCCTCCTACGAGCAGTACTTC. Translating gives CASSPSRGGASYEQYF.

This clonotype was seen ten or more times. The rearrangement uses TRBV18 and TRBJ2-7; D possibly corresponds to TRBD1 (6 bases). Per the germline V gene, CDR1 is KGHSH and CDR2 is LQKENI. The CDR3 has 14 amino acids. V lost 6 bases to trimming and J lost 5 bases, with 17 bases between them. Written as DNA, the CDR3 is TGTGCCAGCTCCCAGACTCCGGACAGCCACGAGCAGTACTTC. Translation: CASSQTPDSHEQYF.

This clonotype was detected ten times or more. The chain has TRBV5-1 and TRBJ2-4; TRBD1 agrees at 7 bases. V shed 1 base and J 8 bases; nucleotides not matched to a gene: 9. This CDR3 is built from 15 residues. Germline V gene lookup returns CDR1 SGHRS and CDR2 YFSETQ. The CDR3 sequence is CASSLFDRDSDIQYF. The CDR3 DNA reads TGCGCCAGCAGCTTGTTCGACAGGGATTCGGACATTCAGTACTTC.

This clonotype came up many times. The chain is built from TRBV20-1 and TRBJ2-2; D gene uncertain. Germline V gene data show CDR1 as DFQATT and CDR2 as SNEGSKA (reference sequence). V dropped 7 bases and J dropped 0 bases, with 9 bases sitting between them. This CDR3 spans 13 amino acids. CDR3 loop: CSGLVPNTGELFF. Written as DNA, the CDR3 is TGCAGTGGCCTAGTTCCGAACACCGGGGAGCTGTTTTTT.

This clonotype was seen many times. The gene calls are TRBV24-1 and TRBJ2-1, with D perhaps matching TRBD2 (6 bases). The V and J ends lost 3 bases and 5 bases respectively, with 16 bases between them. Germline V gene lookup returns CDR1 KGHDR and CDR2 SFDVKD. The CDR3 runs to 16 residues. Written as DNA, the CDR3 is TGTGCCACCAGTGATCGTACCGGGACTGGGAACAATGAGCAGTTCTTC. It encodes CATSDRTGTGNNEQFF.

Ten or more counts support this clonotype. V is TRBV2 and J is TRBJ1-5; 8 bases align to TRBD1. Germline V lookup: CDR1 SNHLY, CDR2 FYNNEI. Unmatched junction bases numbered 7, after V lost 6 bases and J lost 6 bases. This CDR3 is 14 amino acids long. This CDR3 reads CASSPDRGGQPQHF. The CDR3 DNA is TGTGCCAGCAGCCCCGACAGGGGAGGTCAGCCCCAGCATTTT.

This clonotype came up a few times. The chain recombines TRBV7-8 with TRBJ2-5, with unresolved D. Trimming shortened V by 5 bases and J by 5 bases, and 12 bases separated the two germline ends. The CDR3 has 13 amino acids. Germline CDR1 and CDR2: SGHVS and FQNEAQ. The CDR3 sequence is CASSPDVKETQYF. The CDR3 coding sequence is TGTGCCAGCAGCCCGGACGTAAAGGAGACCCAGTACTTC.

This clonotype has ten or more counts. The chain has TRBV10-3 and TRBJ2-5; D is unresolved. V lost 4 bases and J 5 bases, leaving 11 bases between the germline ends. Germline V gene sequence: CDR1 ENHRY, CDR2 SYGVKD. The CDR3 is made up of 13 amino acids. The CDR3 region is CAISAAGVETQYF. The CDR3 DNA sequence: TGTGCCATCAGTGCAGCTGGGGTTGAGACCCAGTACTTC.

This clonotype was seen only a few times. The rearrangement uses TRBV15 and TRBJ1-2; TRBD1 matches at 8 bases. The germline gives CDR1 LNHNV, CDR2 YYDKDF (reference sequence). V was pared by 1 base and J by 3 bases, with 7 bases of the junction left unmatched. The CDR3 is 16 amino acids. The DNA of the CDR3 is TGTGCCACCAGCAGAGGAGGACAGGGTGCCTACTATGGCTACACCTTC. Translating it yields CATSRGGQGAYYGYTF.

Many counts were recorded for this clonotype. The rearrangement joins TRBV20-1 to TRBJ1-3; no reliable D call. CDR3 length: 13 residues. Germline V gives CDR1 DFQATT, CDR2 SNEGSKA (reference sequence). V shed 6 bases and J shed 2 bases, with 11 bases lying between them. CDR3: CSALAGPGNTIYF. The CDR3 nucleotides are TGCAGTGCGCTGGCTGGCCCTGGAAACACCATATATTTT.

This clonotype was observed at least ten times. The chain has TRBV4-3 and TRBJ2-7; 14 bases are a match to TRBD2. The V and J ends lost 3 bases and 2 bases, in that order; junction bases with no gene match: 0. Germline lookup yields CDR1 LGHNA and CDR2 YSLEER. The CDR3 has 15 residues. The CDR3 nucleotides read TGCGCCAGCAGCCAGGGACTAGCGGGAGCCTACGAGCAGTACTTC. Its protein product is CASSQGLAGAYEQYF.

This clonotype was seen repeatedly, ten times or more. The chain has TRBV29-1 and TRBJ2-1; a weak D match, TRBD2 (5 bases). CDR1 is SQVTM and CDR2 is ANQGSEA in the germline V gene. V dropped 4 bases and J dropped 3 bases, with 13 bases sitting between them. The CDR3 has 14 amino acids. The CDR3 sequence is CSVASSADYNEQFF. The CDR3 DNA reads as TGCAGCGTTGCTAGCTCCGCAGACTACAATGAGCAGTTCTTC.

This clonotype was seen ten or more times. This chain uses TRBV7-3 with TRBJ2-5; D unresolved. The CDR3 extends over 13 amino acids. Per the germline V gene, CDR1 is SGHTA and CDR2 is FQGTGA. V dropped 1 base and J dropped 5 bases, with 8 bases sitting between them. CDR3 amino acids: CASSLNLRETQYF. Written as DNA, the CDR3 is TGTGCCAGCAGCTTAAACCTTCGGGAGACCCAGTACTTC.

This clonotype was observed many times. The V call is TRBV29-1, the J call TRBJ2-7, with D uncertain. The CDR3 runs 14 residues. Germline CDR1 is SQVTM and CDR2 is ANQGSEA. Deletions cut 6 bases from V and 0 bases from J, with 15 bases between. The CDR3 reads CSVRTPHSSYEQYV. As DNA, the CDR3 is TGCAGCGTCCGTACACCCCATAGCTCCTACGAGCAGTACGTC.

The table lists this clonotype with many counts. The chain links TRBV5-1 to TRBJ1-5; D unclear. Germline V gives CDR1 SGHRS, CDR2 YFSETQ. The CDR3 is made up of 14 amino acids. V shed 2 bases and J shed 7 bases, with 13 bases lying between them. The CDR3 region has the DNA TGCGCCAGCAGCTTCGGTGGGGTAGGGCAGCCCCAGCATTTT. Translation: CASSFGGVGQPQHF.

This clonotype was seen ten or more times. This sequence joins TRBV7-2 and TRBJ1-2; 11 bases match TRBD1. Germline V CDR1 and CDR2: SGHTA, FQGNSA. The J segment lost 8 bases and the V segment lost 4 bases, leaving 9 bases of the junction unmatched. The CDR3 covers 15 residues. The CDR3 is CASSSRTGGVDGYTF. CDR3 coding DNA: TGTGCCAGCAGCTCCCGGACAGGGGGCGTTGACGGCTACACCTTC.

This clonotype was observed a handful of times. This rearrangement joins TRBV6-5 to TRBJ2-7, with D perhaps TRBD1 (6 bases). V lost 4 bases, J lost 0 bases, and 10 bases lay in between. The CDR3 length is 14 residues. Germline loops: CDR1 MNHEY, CDR2 SVGAGI. The CDR3 sequence: CASSSGAASYEQYV. CDR3 nucleotide sequence: TGTGCCAGCAGTTCAGGGGCCGCCTCCTACGAGCAGTACGTC.

This clonotype was counted at least ten times. The gene calls are TRBV7-2 and TRBJ2-5, with 7 bases fitting TRBD1. Germline CDR1 and CDR2: SGHTA and FQGNSA. This CDR3 contains 15 residues. V dropped 1 base and J dropped 4; count of bases not matched to a gene: 6. For the CDR3, the DNA is TGTGCCAGCAGCTTAGACTCTAGGGGGCGAGAGACCCAGTACTTC. Translation gives CASSLDSRGRETQYF.

This clonotype was observed at least ten times. The V and J genes are TRBV2 and TRBJ1-5, with a weak D call TRBD1 (6 bases). Germline V gene sequence: CDR1 SNHLY, CDR2 FYNNEI. Trimming took 0 bases from V and 11 from J, leaving 20 bases between them. The length of the CDR3 is 16 residues. The chain's CDR3 is CASSEALLQGRRAQHF. The CDR3 DNA sequence: TGTGCCAGCAGTGAAGCGCTTCTCCAGGGGAGGAGAGCCCAGCATTTT.

This clonotype was picked up many times. The V call is TRBV15, the J call TRBJ2-5, with D uncertain. CDR1 LNHNV and CDR2 YYDKDF come from the germline V gene (reference sequence). The germline V and J ends were trimmed by 0 bases and 2 bases, with 10 bases remaining between them. This CDR3 region has 15 residues. The CDR3 nucleotides read TGTGCCACCAGCAGAGATCTCACCGCTCAAGAGACCCAGTACTTC. Protein sequence: CATSRDLTAQETQYF.

This clonotype was observed many times. This rearrangement joins TRBV7-2 to TRBJ2-7; 12 bases align to TRBD2. Germline V gene lookup returns CDR1 SGHTA and CDR2 FQGNSA. J lost 6 bases, V lost 1 base, and 7 bases had no gene match. The CDR3 consists of 16 residues. CDR3 in DNA: TGTGCCAGCAGCTTAGTTTCACTAGCGGGAGGACCCGAGCAGTACTTC. Amino acid sequence: CASSLVSLAGGPEQYF.

This chain joins TRBV2 and TRBJ1-1; TRBD1 matches 7 bases. Germline-derived CDR1 and CDR2 are SNHLY and FYNNEI. J gave up 7 bases and V 6 bases, and 14 bases lay outside the gene matches. This CDR3 region has 15 residues. The CDR3 loop is CASRGVLTGSDEAFF. The CDR3 DNA reads as TGTGCCAGCAGGGGGGTACTGACAGGGTCCGATGAAGCTTTCTTT.

This clonotype was counted ten times or more. The chain couples TRBV27 to TRBJ2-5; 7 bases are shared with TRBD2. The junction had 10 bases not matched to a gene; V was cut back by 8 bases and J by 1 base. This CDR3 comprises 15 residues. Germline V gene lookup returns CDR1 MNHEY and CDR2 SMNVEV (reference sequence). The CDR3 coding sequence is TGTGCCAGCTCCAGTTGGGCTAGCGGCCAAGAGACCCAGTACTTC. Translated: CASSSWASGQETQYF.

This clonotype was detected ten times or more. CDR3 protein: CSASVGVLREQYF. As DNA, the CDR3 is TGCAGTGCTAGCGTTGGGGTGTTGCGAGAGCAGTACTTC. V usage is TRBV20-1 and J usage is TRBJ2-7; the D is unclear. This CDR3 contains 13 residues. Looked up from germline, CDR1 is DFQATT and CDR2 is SNEGSKA (reference sequence). With 3 bases removed from V and 7 bases from J, the gap between germline ends came to 16 bases.

The table lists this clonotype with many counts. The genes are TRBV30 and TRBJ1-1; the D is unclear. Per the germline V gene, CDR1 is GTSNPN and CDR2 is SVGIG (reference sequence). V was pared by 0 bases and J by 3 bases, with 8 bases between. This CDR3 contains 13 residues. For the CDR3, the DNA is TGTGCCTGGAGTGTAGGTCCGGACACTGAAGCTTTCTTT. This sequence encodes CAWSVGPDTEAFF.

This clonotype was counted many times. This chain uses TRBV3-1 with TRBJ2-2; TRBD1 might be the D (5 bases). From germline, CDR1 is LGHDT and CDR2 YNNKEL (reference sequence). Trimming cost V 5 bases and J 6 bases, with 16 bases left between them. The CDR3 is 15 amino acids. The CDR3, as DNA: TGTGCCAGCAGCAAAGGCGCAGGGTCCGCCGGGGAGCTGTTTTTT. Amino acid sequence: CASSKGAGSAGELFF.

This clonotype was counted ten times or more. The J gene is TRBJ2-1, the V gene TRBV3-1, with D maybe TRBD2 (7 bases). V lost 5 bases and J 6 bases, leaving 17 bases between the germline ends. There are 15 residues in the CDR3. Germline CDR1 is LGHDT and CDR2 is YNNKEL (reference sequence). CDR3 sequence reads: CASSYPGAGANEQFF. CDR3 coding DNA: TGTGCCAGCAGCTACCCGGGGGCGGGAGCCAATGAGCAGTTCTTC.

This clonotype has a count of ten or more. The rearrangement uses TRBV27 and TRBJ2-1; the D is unclear. Deletions cut 7 bases from V and 7 bases from J, with 20 bases between. This CDR3 contains 15 residues. Germline assignment: CDR1 MNHEY and CDR2 SMNVEV (reference sequence). Here the CDR3 DNA reads TGTGCCAGCAAGCCAACGGGCCTCGGATGGAATGAGCAGTTCTTC. It specifies CASKPTGLGWNEQFF.

Notes on this clonotype: A much larger clone lies a single base off, so this may be a read error. This chain joins TRBV24-1 and TRBJ2-1; 10 nucleotides line up with TRBD2. Germline CDR1 reads KGHDR; CDR2 reads SFDVKD. Trimming removed 2 bases from V and 4 bases from J; junction bases left unmatched: 1. The CDR3 is 15 amino acids. The CDR3 region has the DNA TGTGCCACCAGTGATTGGACTAGCGGATACAATGAGCAGTTCTTC. Protein sequence: CATSDWTSGYNEQFF.